This record concerns one T cell receptor beta chain sequence. The antigen remains undetermined. The donors gave bone marrow, and they were healthy. These data are taken from a study of cytomegalovirus exposure and HLA in healthy donors. Study summary: Researchers found that roughly 80% of 300 to 450 genotyped donors fell within the Caucasian-associated ancestry cluster. Overall study findings and caveats: It was likely that a cluster of highly shared sequence variants was a sequencing artifact. Cytomegalovirus status was reportedly diagnosed by the classifier with high specificity and sensitivity.

Trimming took 3 bases from V and 2 from J, leaving 17 bases between them. Germline assignment: CDR1 LNHDA and CDR2 SQIVND (reference sequence). This CDR3 is 17 amino acids long. PCR primers comprised 60 Vbeta and 13 Jbeta primers. Repertoires were generated with immunoSEQ multiplex PCR, while TCRdb's copy carries only in-frame clones and drops some. The sample shows more than 85,000 clones, more than 60% of them seen only once. The clonotype comes from a man younger than 45 in good health and CMV-seropositive. Sequencing input: PBMCs. This chain uses TRBV19 with TRBJ1-5; perhaps TRBD1 as D (6 bases). DNA of the CDR3: TGTGCCAGTAGTATCGTTGTGGGGGGGCGAGGCAATCAGCCCCAGCATTTT. Amino acid sequence: CASSIVVGGRGNQPQHF.